The 13 T cell receptor beta chains below come from one sample, sequenced in a study of TIL therapy for anti-PD-1-resistant metastatic lung cancer. The libraries were made with immunoSEQ v3. Here immunoSEQ multiplex PCR was the method, and the copy in TCRdb shows in-frame clones only, minus some. The data show approximately 97,000 clones, about three fifths seen once. Described time point: pre-treatment sample, taken before nivolumab and TIL therapy. Pleural nodules or supraclavicular lymph nodes made up most of the excised metastases sampled. This specimen consisted of tumor tissue, obtained at baseline. These receptors were collected from a person aged 25-80 years with non-small cell lung cancer.

The chain recombines TRBV7-9 with TRBJ2-2, with D tentatively TRBD1 (5 bases). This CDR3 has 15 amino acids. V dropped 2 bases and J dropped 4 bases, with 11 bases sitting between them. Germline CDR1 and CDR2: SEHNR and FQNEAQ (reference sequence). CDR3 sequence (DNA): TGTGCCAGCAGCTTAATCCAGGGATCCACCGGGGAGCTGTTTTTT. Its translation is CASSLIQGSTGELFF.

The V call is TRBV6-5, the J call TRBJ2-2; a possible D gene is TRBD1 (5 bases). Germline-derived CDR1 and CDR2 are MNHEY and SVGAGI. This CDR3 spans 15 amino acids. V lost 8 bases, J lost 1 base, and 14 bases lay in between. CDR3 region: CASVGPDRNTGELFF. CDR3 sequence (DNA): TGTGCCAGCGTAGGGCCCGACAGGAACACCGGGGAGCTGTTTTTT.

There are many counts of this clone. This chain links TRBV25-1 with TRBJ1-4; 9 bases align to TRBD1. The CDR3 loop spans 18 amino acids. The junction had 14 bases not matched to a gene; V was cut back by 1 base and J by 8 bases. Germline CDR1 MGHDK, CDR2 SYGVNS. DNA of the CDR3: TGTGCCAGCAGTGAATGGACAGGGGTGGGCGAAGGATACGAAAAACTGTTTTTT. Its protein product is CASSEWTGVGEGYEKLFF. Drawing the rest from reference TRBV25-1 and TRBJ1-4, the complete variable domain is EADIYQTPRYLVIGTGKKITLECSQTMGHDKMYWYQQDPGMELHLIHYSYGVNSTEKGDLSSESTVSRIRTEHFPLTLESARPSHTSQYLCASSEWTGVGEGYEKLFFGSGTQLSVL.

This clone showed up many times. The rearrangement joins TRBV18 to TRBJ1-2, with TRBD1 as a possible D gene (6 bases). The V gene lost 6 bases and the J gene lost 8 bases, with 13 bases spanning the gap. This CDR3 is built from 12 residues. CDR1 is KGHSH, CDR2 LQKENI, per germline. This chain's CDR3 is CASSSEGHGYTF. As DNA, the CDR3 is TGTGCCAGCTCCTCAGAGGGACACGGCTACACCTTC.

This chain's CDR3 is CASSAYAGGAYEQYF. Written as DNA, the CDR3 is TGCGCCAGCAGCGCCTACGCCGGGGGCGCCTACGAGCAGTACTTC. This rearrangement joins TRBV4-3 to TRBJ2-7; D may be TRBD1 or TRBD2 (6 bases each). From germline, CDR1 is LGHNA and CDR2 YSLEER. Trimming took 5 bases from V and 2 from J, leaving 16 bases between them. The CDR3 contains 15 residues.

The chain combines TRBV6-2 or TRBV6-3 with TRBJ2-1, with TRBD2 identical over 12 bases. Per the germline V gene, CDR1 is MNHEY and CDR2 is SVGEGT. J lost 7 bases, V lost 4 bases, and 5 bases had no gene match. This CDR3 is built from 15 residues. CDR3 bases: TGTGCCAGCAGTTTCCTAGCGGGGGGGCAAAATGAGCAGTTCTTC. Encoded protein: CASSFLAGGQNEQFF.

The chain uses TRBV25-1 and TRBJ1-2; D might be TRBD1 (5 bases). Germline V gene sequence: CDR1 MGHDK, CDR2 SYGVNS. CDR3 length: 12 amino acids. Trimming shortened V by 3 bases and J by 4 bases, and 6 bases separated the two germline ends. The DNA of the CDR3 is TGTGCCAGCAGTGACAGGGCCTATGGCTACACCTTC. As protein: CASSDRAYGYTF.

The chain links TRBV6-5 to TRBJ1-4; D is uncertain. Trimming stripped 4 bases from V and 8 bases from J, with 14 bases between. Germline CDR1 MNHEY, CDR2 SVGAGI. The CDR3 extends over 14 amino acids. The CDR3 sequence: CASSSPYEREKLFF. As DNA, the CDR3 is TGTGCCAGCAGTTCCCCTTACGAGCGCGAAAAACTGTTTTTT.

V is TRBV4-1 and J is TRBJ2-1; TRBD2 matches 9 bases. V lost 6 bases and J lost 6; bases outside the gene matches: 12. From germline, CDR1 is MGHRA and CDR2 YSYEKL. This CDR3 contains 16 residues. In DNA form, the CDR3 reads TGCGCCAGCAGTCGACTAACCGCGGGGGGGTCCAATGAGCAGTTCTTC. As protein: CASSRLTAGGSNEQFF.

This chain links TRBV7-9 with TRBJ2-2; perhaps D is TRBD1 or TRBD2 (5 bases each). V dropped 6 bases and J dropped 5 bases, with 7 bases sitting between them. There are 12 residues in the CDR3. Germline CDR1 is SEHNR and CDR2 is FQNEAQ (reference sequence). Here the CDR3 DNA reads TGTGCCAGCAGGTGGGGGACCGGGGAGCTGTTTTTT. This codes for CASRWGTGELFF.

The CDR3 bases are TGTGCCAGCAGCTTAACGGGGGATAGCAATCAGCCCCAGCATTTT. This gives the protein CASSLTGDSNQPQHF. The chain is built from TRBV7-3 and TRBJ1-5; D possibly corresponds to TRBD1 (5 bases). Trimming left V 0 bases short and J 0 bases short, with 6 bases between. Per germline, CDR1 SGHTA and CDR2 FQGTGA. This CDR3 has 15 residues. The complete variable domain, with remaining parts taken from reference TRBV7-3 and TRBJ1-5, reads GAGVSQTPSNKVTEKGKYVELRCDPISGHTALYWYRQSLGQGPEFLIYFQGTGAADDSGLPNDRFFAVRPEGSVSTLKIQRTERGDSAVYLCASSLTGDSNQPQHFGDGTRLSIL.

The chain carries TRBV3-1 (or the pseudogene TRBV3-2) and TRBJ2-1, with D hard to call. Germline V gene sequence: CDR1 LGHDT, CDR2 YNNKEL (reference sequence). The CDR3 has 15 amino acids. V lost 3 bases to trimming and J lost 2 bases, with 11 bases between them. The CDR3 DNA reads TGTGCCAGCAGCCAGCCCTTCGCAACCTACAATGAGCAGTTCTTC. It encodes CASSQPFATYNEQFF.

This clone was recorded only once. V gene TRBV19 combines with J gene TRBJ2-1, with 9 bases that match TRBD2. This CDR3 is built from 16 residues. V dropped 0 bases and J dropped 6; count of bases not matched to a gene: 6. CDR1 LNHDA and CDR2 SQIVND come from the germline V gene (reference sequence). CDR3 loop: CASSIDRSGSLNEQFF. In nucleotides, the CDR3 is TGTGCCAGTAGTATAGATCGTAGCGGGAGTCTCAATGAGCAGTTCTTC.